The entry below gives a single T cell receptor beta chain sequence along with its context. This sample was taken from a study of control samples from healthy donors and cancer patients. Germline values: CDR1 SGHRS, CDR2 YFSETQ. V gave up 0 bases and J gave up 1 base; unmatched junction bases: 3. CDR3 size: 17 residues. The data were produced by immunoSEQ multiplex PCR, yet TCRdb's version contains in-frame clones alone and is incomplete. The table includes 90,000 or so clones, around 85% detected once. The source of this sequence is a young man in good health. This rearrangement joins TRBV5-1 to TRBJ2-5, with 13 bases fitting TRBD2. Sequenced: blood. The CDR3 DNA reads as TGCGCCAGCAGCTTGGCACTAGCGGGGGGGCCCCAAGAGACCCAGTACTTC. Translation gives CASSLALAGGPQETQYF. Looking up the rest from reference TRBV5-1 and TRBJ2-5 gives the full variable domain: KAGVTQTPRYLIKTRGQQVTLSCSPISGHRSVSWYQQTPGQGLQFLFEYFSETQRNKGNFPGRFSGRQFSNSRSEMNVSTLELGDSALYLCASSLALAGGPQETQYFGPGTRLLVL.